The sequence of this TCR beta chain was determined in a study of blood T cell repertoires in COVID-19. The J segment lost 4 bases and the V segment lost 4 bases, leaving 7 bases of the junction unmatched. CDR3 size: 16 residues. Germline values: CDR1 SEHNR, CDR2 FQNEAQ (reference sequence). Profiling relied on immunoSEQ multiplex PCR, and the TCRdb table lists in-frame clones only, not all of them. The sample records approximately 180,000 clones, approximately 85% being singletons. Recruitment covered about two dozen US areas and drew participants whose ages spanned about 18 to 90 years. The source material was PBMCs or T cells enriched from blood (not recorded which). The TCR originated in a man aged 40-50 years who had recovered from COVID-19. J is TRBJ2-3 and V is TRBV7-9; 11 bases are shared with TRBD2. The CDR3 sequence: CASSSTSGIGSDTQYF. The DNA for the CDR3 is TGTGCCAGCAGCTCGACTAGCGGGATTGGGTCAGATACGCAGTATTTT.